The present T cell receptor beta chain was sequenced within a study of T cell repertoires in cytomegalovirus infection. On the study more broadly: The public TCR beta signatures pointed to both CMV infection and matching HLA type. Whole-study findings and limits: Dominant in the ex vivo response were TCR beta clonotypes restricted by HLA-C and specific for CMV. Based on cumulative public TCR beta family frequency, carriers of CMV plus the relevant HLA were identified.

Of note for this clonotype: What it binds is not known.

The V and J ends lost 2 bases and 1 base respectively, with 12 bases between them. The CDR3 loop spans 17 amino acids. The germline gives CDR1 MNHEY, CDR2 SMNVEV (reference sequence). In TCRdb, the reads were re-called with MiXCR into one record per CDR3 protein. The repertoire holds more than 400,000 distinct CDR3 sequences, with roughly 29% as singletons. The sequencing input was PBMCs. The chain recombines TRBV27 with TRBJ2-6, with a weak D call TRBD2 (7 bases). This receptor was taken from a human donor in good health (CMV status not recorded). Some clones in this sample may be carry-over from other donors' samples. CDR3 sequence: CASSLRGAISGANVLTF. In DNA, the CDR3 is TGTGCCAGCAGTTTACGGGGGGCAATTTCTGGGGCCAACGTCCTGACTTTC.